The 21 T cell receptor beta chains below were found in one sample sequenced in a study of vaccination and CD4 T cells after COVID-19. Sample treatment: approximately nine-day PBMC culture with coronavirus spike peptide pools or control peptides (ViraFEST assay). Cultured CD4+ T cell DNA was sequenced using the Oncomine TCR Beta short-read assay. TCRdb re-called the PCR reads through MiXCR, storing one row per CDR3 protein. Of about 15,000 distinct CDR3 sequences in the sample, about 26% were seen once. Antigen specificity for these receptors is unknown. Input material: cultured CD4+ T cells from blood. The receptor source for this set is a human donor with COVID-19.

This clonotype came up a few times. The CDR3 here is CASRPGGSYNEQFF. The CDR3, as DNA: TGTGCCAGCAGGCCGGGGGGCTCCTACAATGAGCAGTTCTTC. V usage is TRBV6-2 or TRBV6-3 and J usage is TRBJ2-1; 7 bases fit TRBD2. V trimming: 6 bases; J trimming: 0 bases; junction bases outside the gene matches: 2. Germline V gene sequence: CDR1 MNHEY, CDR2 SVGEGT. The CDR3 is made up of 14 amino acids.

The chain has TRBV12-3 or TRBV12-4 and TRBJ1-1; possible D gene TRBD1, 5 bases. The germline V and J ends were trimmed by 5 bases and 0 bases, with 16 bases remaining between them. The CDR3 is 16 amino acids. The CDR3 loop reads CASSPFPGTLNTEAFF. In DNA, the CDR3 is TGTGCCAGCAGTCCTTTTCCCGGGACTCTGAACACTGAAGCTTTCTTT.

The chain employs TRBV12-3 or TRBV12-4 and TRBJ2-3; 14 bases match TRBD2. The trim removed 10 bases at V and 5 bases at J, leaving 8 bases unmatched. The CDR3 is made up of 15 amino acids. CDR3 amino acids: CATRTSGGPGDTQYF. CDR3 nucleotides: TGTGCCACAAGGACTAGCGGGGGGCCGGGAGATACGCAGTATTTT.

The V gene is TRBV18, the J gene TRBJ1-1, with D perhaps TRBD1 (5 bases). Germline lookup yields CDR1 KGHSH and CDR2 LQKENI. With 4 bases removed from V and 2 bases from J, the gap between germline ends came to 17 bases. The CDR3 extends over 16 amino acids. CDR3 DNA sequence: TGTGCCAGCTCACTTACTGCTGACAGCTATAACACTGAAGCTTTCTTT. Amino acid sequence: CASSLTADSYNTEAFF.

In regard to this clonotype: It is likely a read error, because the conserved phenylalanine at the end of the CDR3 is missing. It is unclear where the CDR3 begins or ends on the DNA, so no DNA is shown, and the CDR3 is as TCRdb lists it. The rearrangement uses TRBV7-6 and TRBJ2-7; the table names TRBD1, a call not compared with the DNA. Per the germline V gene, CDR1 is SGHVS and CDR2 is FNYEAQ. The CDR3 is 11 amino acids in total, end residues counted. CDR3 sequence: CASSLCPPQQG.

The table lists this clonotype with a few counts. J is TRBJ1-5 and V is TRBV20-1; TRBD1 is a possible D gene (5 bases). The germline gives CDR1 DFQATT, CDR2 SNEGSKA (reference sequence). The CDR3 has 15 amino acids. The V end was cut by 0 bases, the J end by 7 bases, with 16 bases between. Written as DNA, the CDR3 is TGCAGTGCTAGAGATAGCAGGGCCAGAGGCCAGCCCCAGCATTTT. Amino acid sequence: CSARDSRARGQPQHF.

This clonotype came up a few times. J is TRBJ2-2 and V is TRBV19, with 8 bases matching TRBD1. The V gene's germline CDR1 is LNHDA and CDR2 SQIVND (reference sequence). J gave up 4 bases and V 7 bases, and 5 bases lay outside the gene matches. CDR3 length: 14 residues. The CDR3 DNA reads TGTGCCAGTATGAGGGACAGGAGCACCGGGGAGCTGTTTTTT. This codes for CASMRDRSTGELFF.

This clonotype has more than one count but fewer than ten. The CDR3: CASSYSFLGRHDTDTQYF. CDR3 in DNA: TGTGCCAGCAGTTACTCATTCCTGGGCCGACACGACACAGATACGCAGTATTTT. V and J are TRBV6-5 and TRBJ2-3; D gene unclear. The CDR3 covers 18 residues. Trimming stripped 0 bases from V and 2 bases from J, with 18 bases between. Germline CDR1 and CDR2: MNHEY and SVGAGI.

The CDR3 loop is CASSYWASGEETQYF. Here the CDR3 DNA reads TGTGCCAGCAGTTACTGGGCTAGCGGGGAAGAGACCCAGTACTTC. The rearrangement uses TRBV6-5 and TRBJ2-5, with 9 bases aligning to TRBD2. The CDR3 contains 15 residues. Germline CDR1 MNHEY, CDR2 SVGAGI. Trimming took 1 base from V and 3 from J; bases not matched to a gene: 3.

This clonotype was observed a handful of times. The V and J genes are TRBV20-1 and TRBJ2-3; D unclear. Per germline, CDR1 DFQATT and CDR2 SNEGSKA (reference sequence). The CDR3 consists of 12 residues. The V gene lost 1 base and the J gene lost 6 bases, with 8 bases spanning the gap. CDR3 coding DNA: TGCAGTGCTAGAGTATCACCGGATACGCAGTATTTT. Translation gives CSARVSPDTQYF.

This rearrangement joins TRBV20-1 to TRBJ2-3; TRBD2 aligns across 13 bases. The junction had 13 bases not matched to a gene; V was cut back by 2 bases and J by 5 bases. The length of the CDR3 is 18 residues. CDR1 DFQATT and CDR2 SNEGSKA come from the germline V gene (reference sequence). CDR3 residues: CSARPTGRTSGGLDTQYF. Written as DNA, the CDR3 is TGCAGTGCTAGACCTACCGGCCGGACTAGCGGGGGTTTAGATACGCAGTATTTT.

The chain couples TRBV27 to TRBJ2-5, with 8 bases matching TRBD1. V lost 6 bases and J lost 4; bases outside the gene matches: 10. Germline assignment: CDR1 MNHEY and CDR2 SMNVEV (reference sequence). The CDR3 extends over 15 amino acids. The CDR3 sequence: CASRLRTGFIETQYF. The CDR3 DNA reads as TGTGCCAGCAGACTTCGGACAGGGTTCATAGAGACCCAGTACTTC.

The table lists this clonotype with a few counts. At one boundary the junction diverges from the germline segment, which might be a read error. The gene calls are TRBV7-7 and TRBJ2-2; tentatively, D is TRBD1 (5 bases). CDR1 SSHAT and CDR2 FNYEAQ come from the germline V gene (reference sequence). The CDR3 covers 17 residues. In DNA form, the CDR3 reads TGTGCTAGCAGCTTAGTTCGCGCGTCAGGGCCCACCGGGGAGCTGTTTTTT. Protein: CASSLVRASGPTGELFF.

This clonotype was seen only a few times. For the CDR3, the DNA is TGTGCCAGCAGCCGCAGGGTGGGAGCCAAAAACATTCAGTACTTC. The encoded protein is CASSRRVGAKNIQYF. The chain carries TRBV11-3 and TRBJ2-4; D possibly corresponds to TRBD1 (5 bases). The ends were cut back, 5 bases at V and 0 bases at J, with 11 bases in the middle. This CDR3 spans 15 amino acids. The germline V gene encodes CDR1 SGHNT and CDR2 YENEEA.

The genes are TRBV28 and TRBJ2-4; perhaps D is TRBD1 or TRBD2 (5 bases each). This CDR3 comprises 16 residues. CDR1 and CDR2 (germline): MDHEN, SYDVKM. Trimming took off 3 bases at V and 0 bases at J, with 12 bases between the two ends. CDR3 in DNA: TGTGCCAGCAGTTTGGGGGTCACTCCAGCCAAAAACATTCAGTACTTC. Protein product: CASSLGVTPAKNIQYF.

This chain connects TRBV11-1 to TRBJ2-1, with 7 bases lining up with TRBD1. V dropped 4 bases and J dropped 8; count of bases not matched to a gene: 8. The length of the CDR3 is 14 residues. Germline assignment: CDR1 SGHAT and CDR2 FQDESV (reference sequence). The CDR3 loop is CASSSRTGGYEQFF. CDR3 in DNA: TGTGCCAGCAGCTCCCGGACAGGCGGGTATGAGCAGTTCTTC.

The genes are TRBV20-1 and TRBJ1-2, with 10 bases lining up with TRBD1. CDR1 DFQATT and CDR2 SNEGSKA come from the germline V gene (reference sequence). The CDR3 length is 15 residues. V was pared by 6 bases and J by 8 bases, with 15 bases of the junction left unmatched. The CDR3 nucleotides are TGCAGTGCCCACTCAGGGACAGGGGACATACGAGGCTACACCTTC. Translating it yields CSAHSGTGDIRGYTF.

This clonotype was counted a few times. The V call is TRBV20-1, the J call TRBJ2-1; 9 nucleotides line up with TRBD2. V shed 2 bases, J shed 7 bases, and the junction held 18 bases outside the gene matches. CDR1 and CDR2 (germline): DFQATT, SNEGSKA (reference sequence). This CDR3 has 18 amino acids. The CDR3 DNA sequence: TGCAGTGCTAGACCTGCAAGGTTTTCGGCGGGGGGGCGAAATGAGCAGTTCTTC. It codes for CSARPARFSAGGRNEQFF.

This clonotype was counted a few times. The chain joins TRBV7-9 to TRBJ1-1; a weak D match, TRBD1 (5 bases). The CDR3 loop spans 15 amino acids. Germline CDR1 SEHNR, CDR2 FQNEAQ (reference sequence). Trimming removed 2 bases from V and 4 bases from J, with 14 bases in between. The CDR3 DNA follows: TGTGCCAGCAGCTTACGGGACGGGAGGGGCACTGAAGCTTTCTTT. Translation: CASSLRDGRGTEAFF.

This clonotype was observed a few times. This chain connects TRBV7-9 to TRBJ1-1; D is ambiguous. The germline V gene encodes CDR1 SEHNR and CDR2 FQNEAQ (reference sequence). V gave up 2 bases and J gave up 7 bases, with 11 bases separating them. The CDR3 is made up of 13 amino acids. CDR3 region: CASSLLSGLEAFF. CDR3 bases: TGTGCCAGCAGCTTACTTAGCGGACTTGAAGCTTTCTTT. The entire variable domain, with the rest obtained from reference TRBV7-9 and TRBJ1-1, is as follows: DTGVSQNPRHKITKRGQNVTFRCDPISEHNRLYWYRQTLGQGPEFLTYFQNEAQLEKSRLLSDRFSAERPKGSFSTLEIQRTEQGDSAMYLCASSLLSGLEAFFGQGTRLTVV.

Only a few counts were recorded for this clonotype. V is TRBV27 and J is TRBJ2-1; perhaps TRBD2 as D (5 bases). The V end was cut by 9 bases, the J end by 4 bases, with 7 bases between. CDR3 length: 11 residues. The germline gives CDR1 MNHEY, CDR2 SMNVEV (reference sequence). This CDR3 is CASSVYNEQFF. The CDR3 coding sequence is TGTGCCAGTAGCGTTTACAATGAGCAGTTCTTC.